Below, 10 T cell receptor beta chains from the same sample are listed, as sequenced in a study of shared clonotypes between healthy human individuals. Produced via immunoSEQ multiplex PCR; TCRdb's table is partial and in-frame only. The sample lists around 990,000 clones; roughly 80% were seen once. Input material: memory CD4+ T cells from PBMCs. Subset noted: CD45RA-negative fraction. These receptors all stem from a young man in good health. Some clones in this sample may be carry-over from other donors' samples.

The chain has TRBV2 and TRBJ2-7; perhaps TRBD1 as D (6 bases). This CDR3 region has 15 residues. V was pared by 1 base and J by 5 bases, with 15 bases between. CDR1 SNHLY and CDR2 FYNNEI come from the germline V gene. The CDR3 nucleotides are TGTGCCAGCAGTGAAGTAGGGGGAAACGGCAACGAGCAGTACTTC. Encoded protein: CASSEVGGNGNEQYF. The whole variable domain, remainder taken from reference TRBV2 and TRBJ2-7, is EPEVTQTPSHQVTQMGQEVILRCVPISNHLYFYWYRQILGQKVEFLVSFYNNEISEKSEIFDDQFSVERPDGSNFTLKIRSTKLEDSAMYFCASSEVGGNGNEQYFGPGTRLTVT.

This sequence joins TRBV5-6 and TRBJ2-1; a weak D match, TRBD2 (6 bases). Germline CDR1 SGHDT, CDR2 YYEEEE. Trimming pared 4 bases from V and 9 bases from J, leaving 17 bases between. This CDR3 is built from 14 residues. CDR3 in DNA: TGTGCCAGCAGCCGGGCCGGGACTGGCGGTGAGCAGTTCTTC. The encoded protein is CASSRAGTGGEQFF.

About this clone: At the DNA level, this CDR3 is encoded by other sequences in the same sample as well. The chain joins TRBV19 to TRBJ1-1; no firm D call. Trimming took 7 bases from V and 1 from J, leaving 4 bases between them. CDR3 size: 11 residues. Per germline, CDR1 LNHDA and CDR2 SQIVND (reference sequence). CDR3 DNA sequence: TGTGCCAGTAAAAAGAACACTGAAGCTTTCTTT. This codes for CASKKNTEAFF.

This rearrangement joins TRBV9 to TRBJ2-7; 11 bases are a match to TRBD2. The V gene's germline CDR1 is SGDLS and CDR2 YYNGEE. V shed 4 bases and J 2 bases; nucleotides not matched to a gene: 8. CDR3 length equals 16 residues. CDR3 residues: CASSFGGLAAPYEQYF. CDR3 sequence (DNA): TGTGCCAGCAGCTTTGGGGGACTAGCGGCGCCCTACGAGCAGTACTTC.

This sequence joins TRBV4-1 and TRBJ2-5; D remains unclear. The germline gives CDR1 MGHRA, CDR2 YSYEKL. V was pared by 3 bases and J by 4 bases, with 12 bases between. This CDR3 spans 14 amino acids. The chain's CDR3 is CASSQRNSGETQYF. The CDR3 DNA reads TGCGCCAGCAGCCAGAGGAACAGTGGAGAGACCCAGTACTTC.

This chain links TRBV7-3 with TRBJ2-1, with TRBD2 identical over 12 bases. V lost 3 bases to trimming and J lost 1 base; unmatched junction nucleotides: 1. Germline assignment: CDR1 SGHTA and CDR2 FQGTGA. This CDR3 comprises 16 residues. CDR3: CASSFGTSGSYNEQFF. CDR3 in DNA: TGTGCCAGCAGCTTCGGGACTAGCGGGTCCTACAATGAGCAGTTCTTC.

V gene TRBV12-5 combines with J gene TRBJ2-3, with D possibly TRBD1 on 5 matching bases. The V and J ends lost 7 bases and 4 bases respectively, with 12 bases between them. CDR1 and CDR2 from the germline V gene are LGHNT and FRNRAP. CDR3 length equals 13 residues. The DNA for the CDR3 is TGTGCTAGTGCTATGGTAGGGGCAGATACGCAGTATTTT. Protein: CASAMVGADTQYF.

The chain recombines TRBV2 with TRBJ1-3, with D maybe TRBD1 (5 bases). The length of the CDR3 is 14 residues. CDR1 is SNHLY and CDR2 is FYNNEI in the germline V gene. V was clipped by 4 bases and J by 1 base, with 8 bases between them. CDR3 sequence: CASSAGVSGNTIYF. For the CDR3, the DNA is TGTGCCAGCAGTGCGGGGGTATCTGGAAACACCATATATTTT.

The J gene is TRBJ2-3, the V gene TRBV2, with 9 nucleotides matching TRBD1. Germline loops: CDR1 SNHLY, CDR2 FYNNEI. With V trimmed by 4 bases and J by 5 bases, 7 bases remained unmatched. This CDR3 region has 15 residues. As DNA, the CDR3 is TGTGCCAGCAGTGGACAGGGGGTTGGATTAGATACGCAGTATTTT. Translation: CASSGQGVGLDTQYF.

This chain links TRBV2 with TRBJ1-1, with 9 bases aligning to TRBD1. The ends lost 6 bases at V and 1 base at J; junction bases unmatched: 6. CDR3 length equals 15 residues. Germline V gene sequence: CDR1 SNHLY, CDR2 FYNNEI. The CDR3 protein is CASRLGQGGNTEAFF. As DNA, the CDR3 is TGTGCCAGCAGGTTGGGACAGGGAGGGAACACTGAAGCTTTCTTT.